A single sample is the source of the 7 T cell receptor beta chains below, sequenced in a study of T-cell memory formation after mild COVID-19. Using its own MiXCR run on the 5' RACE reads, TCRdb lists one record per CDR3 protein. The table includes hundreds of thousands of distinct CDR3 sequences, around 17% detected once. The sequencing input was PBMCs or a T cell subset sorted from them (not recorded which). The receptors were gathered from an adult woman who had mild COVID-19 (a few samples of this study predate the infection). Cell type and time point are not known.

The genes are TRBV4-1 and TRBJ2-7; 7 nucleotides agree with TRBD1. CDR3 length equals 15 residues. In germline, CDR1 is MGHRA, CDR2 YSYEKL. The ends lost 3 bases at V and 5 bases at J; junction bases unmatched: 10. CDR3 sequence reads: CASSQSLTGLDEQYF. The CDR3 DNA is TGCGCCAGCAGCCAGAGCTTGACAGGGCTGGACGAGCAGTACTTC.

This clonotype occurred a few times. This chain uses TRBV18 with TRBJ1-1, with D perhaps TRBD1 (5 bases). The germline V gene encodes CDR1 KGHSH and CDR2 LQKENI. Deletions cut 1 base from V and 2 bases from J, with 8 bases between. This CDR3 contains 14 residues. The CDR3: CASSPQGFNTEAFF. The CDR3 DNA reads as TGTGCCAGCTCACCACAGGGGTTCAACACTGAAGCTTTCTTT.

Of note for this clonotype: The DNA is omitted, as the CDR3 cannot be located on it reliably, and the CDR3 follows TCRdb's listing. This chain connects TRBV7-5 to TRBJ2-1; TRBD2, as called in the table, went unchecked against the DNA. TRBV7-5 is designated a pseudogene. The CDR3 is 22 amino acids long, termini counted. The CDR3 spells CISVSEAYSFSGGAASYNEQFF.

This clonotype was seen a few times. The chain recombines TRBV7-9 with TRBJ2-5, with D hard to call. The V end lost 11 bases, the J end lost 5 bases, and 15 bases lay between the germline ends. There are 12 residues in the CDR3. The V gene's germline CDR1 is SEHNR and CDR2 FQNEAQ (reference sequence). The CDR3 here is CAVDYRAETQYF. In nucleotides, the CDR3 is TGTGCCGTGGATTACCGCGCGGAGACCCAGTACTTC.

V gene TRBV5-1 combines with J gene TRBJ1-1; 11 positions match TRBD1. This CDR3 has 13 amino acids. V lost 4 bases to trimming and J lost 7 bases; unmatched junction nucleotides: 3. From germline, CDR1 is SGHRS and CDR2 YFSETQ. The CDR3 sequence is CASSGTGGNEAFF. Written as DNA, the CDR3 is TGCGCCAGCAGCGGGACAGGGGGGAATGAAGCTTTCTTT.

The V and J genes are TRBV30 and TRBJ2-7; D perhaps matches TRBD2 (6 bases). This CDR3 contains 12 residues. Trimming stripped 1 base from V and 2 bases from J, with 6 bases between. CDR1 and CDR2 (germline): GTSNPN, SVGIG (reference sequence). In nucleotides, the CDR3 is TGTGCCTGGAGTGGGGGGGCCTACGAGCAGTACTTC. Its translation is CAWSGGAYEQYF.

Written as DNA, the CDR3 is TGCAGTGCTAGAGGGCTAGCGGGGCCTAGCCCACTCACCGGGGAGCTGTTTTTT. Translating it yields CSARGLAGPSPLTGELFF. The chain is built from TRBV20-1 and TRBJ2-2; 9 nucleotides align to TRBD2. This CDR3 spans 18 amino acids. V shed 1 base, J shed 4 bases, and the junction held 13 bases outside the gene matches. Germline CDR1 and CDR2: DFQATT and SNEGSKA (reference sequence).